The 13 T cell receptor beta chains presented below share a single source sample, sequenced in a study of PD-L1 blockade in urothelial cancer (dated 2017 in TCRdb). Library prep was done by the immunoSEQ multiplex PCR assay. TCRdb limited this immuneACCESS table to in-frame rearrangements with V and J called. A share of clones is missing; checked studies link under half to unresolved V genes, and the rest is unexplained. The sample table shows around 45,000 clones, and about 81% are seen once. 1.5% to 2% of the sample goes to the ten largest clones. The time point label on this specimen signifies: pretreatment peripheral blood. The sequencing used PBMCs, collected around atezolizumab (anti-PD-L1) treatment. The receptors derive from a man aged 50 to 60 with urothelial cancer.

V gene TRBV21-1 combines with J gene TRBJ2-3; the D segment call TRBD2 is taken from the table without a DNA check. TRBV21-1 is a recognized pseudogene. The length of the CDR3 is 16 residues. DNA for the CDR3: TGTGCCAGCAGCAAAGTGGTGTCTAGCGGCACAGATACGCAGTATTTT. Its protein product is CASSKVVSSGTDTQYF.

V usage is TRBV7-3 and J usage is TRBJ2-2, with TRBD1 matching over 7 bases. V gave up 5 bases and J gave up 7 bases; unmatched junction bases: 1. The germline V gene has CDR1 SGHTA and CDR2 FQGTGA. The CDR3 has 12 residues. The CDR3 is CASSRDSGELFF. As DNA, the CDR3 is TGTGCCAGCAGCCGGGACAGCGGGGAGCTGTTTTTT.

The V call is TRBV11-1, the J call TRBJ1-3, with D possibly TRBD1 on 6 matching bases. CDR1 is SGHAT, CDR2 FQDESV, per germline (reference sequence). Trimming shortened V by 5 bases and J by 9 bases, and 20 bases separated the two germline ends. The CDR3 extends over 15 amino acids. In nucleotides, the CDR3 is TGTGCCAGCAGCACCGGACAGACCGCTTTGGGCACCATATATTTT. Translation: CASSTGQTALGTIYF. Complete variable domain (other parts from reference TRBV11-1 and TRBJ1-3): EAEVAQSPRYKITEKSQAVAFWCDPISGHATLYWYRQILGQGPELLVQFQDESVVDDSQLPKDRFSAERLKGVDSTLKIQPAELGDSAMYLCASSTGQTALGTIYFGEGSWLTVV.

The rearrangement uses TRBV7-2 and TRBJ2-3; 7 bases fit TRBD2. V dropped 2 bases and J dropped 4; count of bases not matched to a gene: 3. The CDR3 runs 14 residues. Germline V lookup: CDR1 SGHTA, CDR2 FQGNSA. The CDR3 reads CASSLRRGADTQYF. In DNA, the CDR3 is TGTGCCAGCAGCTTAAGACGGGGGGCAGATACGCAGTATTTT.

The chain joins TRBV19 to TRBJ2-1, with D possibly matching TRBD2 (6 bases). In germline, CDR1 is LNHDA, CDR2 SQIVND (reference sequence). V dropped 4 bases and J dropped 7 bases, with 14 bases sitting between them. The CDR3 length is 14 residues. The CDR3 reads CASSRRGIGNEQFF. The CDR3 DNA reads TGTGCCAGTAGTAGGCGGGGCATAGGGAATGAGCAGTTCTTC. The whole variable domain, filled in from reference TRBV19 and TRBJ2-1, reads DGGITQSPKYLFRKEGQNVTLSCEQNLNHDAMYWYRQDPGQGLRLIYYSQIVNDFQKGDIAEGYSVSREKKESFPLTVTSAQKNPTAFYLCASSRRGIGNEQFFGPGTRLTVL.

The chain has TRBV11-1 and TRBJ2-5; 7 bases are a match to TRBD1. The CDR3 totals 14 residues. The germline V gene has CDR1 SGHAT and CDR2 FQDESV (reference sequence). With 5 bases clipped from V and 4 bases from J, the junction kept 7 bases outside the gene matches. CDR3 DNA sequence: TGTGCCAGCAGCCGGACAGGTCGGGGAGAGACCCAGTACTTC. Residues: CASSRTGRGETQYF.

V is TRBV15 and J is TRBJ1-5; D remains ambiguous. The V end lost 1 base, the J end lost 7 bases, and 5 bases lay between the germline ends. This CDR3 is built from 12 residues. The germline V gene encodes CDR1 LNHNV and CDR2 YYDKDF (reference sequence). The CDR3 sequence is CATSRAGQPQHF. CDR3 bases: TGTGCCACCAGCAGAGCGGGACAGCCCCAGCATTTT.

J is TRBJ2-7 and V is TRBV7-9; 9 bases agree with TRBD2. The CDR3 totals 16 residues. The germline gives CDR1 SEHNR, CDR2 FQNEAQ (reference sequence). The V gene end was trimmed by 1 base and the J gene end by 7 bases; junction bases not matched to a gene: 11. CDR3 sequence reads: CASSLGGTSRVLEQYF. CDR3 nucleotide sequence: TGTGCCAGCAGCTTAGGTGGGACTAGCCGGGTTTTAGAGCAGTACTTC. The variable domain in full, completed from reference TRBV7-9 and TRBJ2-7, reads DTGVSQNPRHKITKRGQNVTFRCDPISEHNRLYWYRQTLGQGPEFLTYFQNEAQLEKSRLLSDRFSAERPKGSFSTLEIQRTEQGDSAMYLCASSLGGTSRVLEQYFGPGTRLTVT.

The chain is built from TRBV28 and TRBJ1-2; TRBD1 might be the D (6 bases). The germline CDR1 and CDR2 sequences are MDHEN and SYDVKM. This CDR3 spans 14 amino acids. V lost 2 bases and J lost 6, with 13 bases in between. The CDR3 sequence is CASSLTFPGDGYTF. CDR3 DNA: TGTGCCAGCAGTTTAACCTTTCCAGGGGATGGCTACACCTTC.

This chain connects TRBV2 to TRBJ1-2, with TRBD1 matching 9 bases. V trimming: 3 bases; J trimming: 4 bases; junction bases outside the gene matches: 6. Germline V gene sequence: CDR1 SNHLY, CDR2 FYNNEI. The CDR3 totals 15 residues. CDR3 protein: CASSDRTGASYGYTF. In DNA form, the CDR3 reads TGTGCCAGCAGTGACCGGACAGGGGCCAGCTATGGCTACACCTTC.

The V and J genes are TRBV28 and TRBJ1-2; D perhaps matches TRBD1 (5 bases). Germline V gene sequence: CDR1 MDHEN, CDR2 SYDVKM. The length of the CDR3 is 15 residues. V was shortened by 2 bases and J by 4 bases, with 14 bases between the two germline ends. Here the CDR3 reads CASSLGQGLLYGYTF. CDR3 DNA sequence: TGTGCCAGCAGTTTAGGGCAGGGCCTTCTCTATGGCTACACCTTC.

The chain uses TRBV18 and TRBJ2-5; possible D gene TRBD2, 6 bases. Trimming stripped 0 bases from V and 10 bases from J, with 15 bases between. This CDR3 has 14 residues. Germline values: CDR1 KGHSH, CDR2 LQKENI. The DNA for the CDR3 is TGTGCCAGCTCACCACCGGTAGGGGCGGGGAACCAGTACTTC. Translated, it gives CASSPPVGAGNQYF.

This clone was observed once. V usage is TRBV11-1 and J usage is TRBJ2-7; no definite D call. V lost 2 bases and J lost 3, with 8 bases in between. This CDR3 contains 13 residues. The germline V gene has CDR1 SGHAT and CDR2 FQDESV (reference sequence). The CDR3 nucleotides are TGTGCCAGCAGCTTACGGGTTGACTACGAGCAGTACGTC. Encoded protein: CASSLRVDYEQYV.